Presented here are 13 T cell receptor beta chains from one specimen sequenced in a study of T-cell reconstitution after alpha-beta-depleted transplantation in children. Unique molecular identifiers were used to barcode this TCRbeta library. TCRdb analysed the PCR reads with MiXCR anew, one entry per CDR3 protein. The sample carries 100,000 to 120,000 distinct CDR3 sequences, under 13% recorded once. This specimen consisted of PBMCs from the stem cell graft donor, obtained from the stem cell graft. The receptors here all came from a human donor who donated a stem cell graft to a child with acute lymphoblastic leukemia.

This clonotype was picked up many times. V usage is TRBV5-1 and J usage is TRBJ2-5; perhaps D is TRBD1 or TRBD2 (5 bases each). The V end lost 1 base, the J end lost 2 bases, and 9 bases lay between the germline ends. The CDR3 sequence is 14 residues long. CDR1 and CDR2 (germline): SGHRS, YFSETQ. The CDR3: CASSLYGAQETQYF. DNA of the CDR3: TGCGCCAGCAGCTTGTACGGGGCTCAAGAGACCCAGTACTTC.

This clonotype was counted at least ten times. The chain links TRBV20-1 to TRBJ2-5; no clear D. The ends were cut back, 1 base at V and 0 bases at J, with 9 bases in the middle. Germline CDR1 and CDR2: DFQATT and SNEGSKA (reference sequence). This CDR3 has 14 amino acids. The CDR3 nucleotides read TGCAGTGCTAGAGGCAGGCGGTACCAAGAGACCCAGTACTTC. Translation gives CSARGRRYQETQYF.

This clonotype was detected many times. The J gene is TRBJ2-7, the V gene TRBV10-3; D not certain. Germline assignment: CDR1 ENHRY and CDR2 SYGVKD. Trimming took off 3 bases at V and 4 bases at J, with 10 bases between the two ends. The CDR3 is made up of 13 amino acids. The CDR3 DNA follows: TGTGCCATCAGTGATCTGGATTTGTACGAGCAGTACTTC. Its translation is CAISDLDLYEQYF.

This clonotype was picked up many times. The chain has TRBV3-1 and TRBJ2-7; perhaps TRBD2 as D (6 bases). Germline V gene data show CDR1 as LGHDT and CDR2 as YNNKEL (reference sequence). The CDR3 covers 14 residues. Trimming shortened V by 4 bases and J by 2 bases, and 12 bases separated the two germline ends. The CDR3 loop reads CASSRTGDTYEQYF. The CDR3 DNA follows: TGTGCCAGCAGCCGAACGGGAGATACCTACGAGCAGTACTTC.

This clonotype was seen repeatedly, ten times or more. The chain links TRBV12-3 or TRBV12-4 to TRBJ2-1; D gene ambiguous. V lost 3 bases to trimming and J lost 9 bases, with 6 bases between them. The CDR3 has 11 residues. The CDR3 protein is CASSFDTEQFF. The CDR3 bases are TGTGCCAGCAGTTTCGATACTGAGCAGTTCTTC.

This clonotype was observed at least ten times. This chain connects TRBV20-1 to TRBJ2-6; weak D call: TRBD2 (5 bases). The CDR3 is 14 residues long. The ends were cut back, 4 bases at V and 7 bases at J, with 14 bases in the middle. Per the germline V gene, CDR1 is DFQATT and CDR2 is SNEGSKA (reference sequence). The CDR3 nucleotides read TGCAGTGCTATCCCGGGCGAGGGCGCCAACGTCCTGACTTTC. This translates into CSAIPGEGANVLTF.

This clonotype was observed at least ten times. The V and J genes are TRBV10-3 and TRBJ2-3; 10 bases fit TRBD1. CDR1 and CDR2 (germline): ENHRY, SYGVKD. This CDR3 has 13 residues. Trimming at V came to 8 bases and at J to 6 bases, leaving 5 bases not matched to a gene. For the CDR3, the DNA is TGTGCCATCGGTAGGACAGGGGGGGATACGCAGTATTTT. It yields the protein CAIGRTGGDTQYF.

This clonotype was seen many times. The rearrangement uses TRBV5-1 and TRBJ1-6, with D possibly TRBD1 on 5 matching bases. Germline CDR1 and CDR2: SGHRS and YFSETQ. The V end was cut by 0 bases, the J end by 6 bases, with 10 bases between. CDR3 size: 15 residues. CDR3 DNA sequence: TGCGCCAGCAGCTTGGCCCGACAGATTAATTCACCCCTCCACTTT. As protein: CASSLARQINSPLHF.

This clonotype has a count of ten or more. The J gene is TRBJ1-1, the V gene TRBV12-3 or TRBV12-4; tentative D call: TRBD1 (5 bases). The V end lost 3 bases, the J end lost 7 bases, and 12 bases lay between the germline ends. The CDR3 loop spans 13 amino acids. CDR3 sequence: CASSFPQGGEAFF. Here the CDR3 DNA reads TGTGCCAGCAGTTTTCCTCAGGGAGGTGAAGCTTTCTTT.

This clonotype was counted ten times or more. The chain carries TRBV19 and TRBJ1-5; a weak D match, TRBD1 (6 bases). This CDR3 is built from 16 residues. Trimming pared 3 bases from V and 4 bases from J, leaving 16 bases between. From germline, CDR1 is LNHDA and CDR2 SQIVND (reference sequence). CDR3 coding DNA: TGTGCCAGTAGTATCTCGGCAGGGGAGGGAAATCAGCCCCAGCATTTT. Translated: CASSISAGEGNQPQHF.

This clonotype was observed at least ten times. V is TRBV4-1 and J is TRBJ2-1, with a tentative D call TRBD1 (6 bases). Germline values: CDR1 MGHRA, CDR2 YSYEKL. The CDR3 contains 14 residues. V was trimmed by 2 bases and J by 5 bases, leaving 10 bases between them. CDR3 nucleotides: TGCGCCAGCAGCCAACACAGGGACCACAATGAGCAGTTCTTC. This codes for CASSQHRDHNEQFF.

This clonotype has ten or more counts. The rearrangement uses TRBV30 and TRBJ2-3, with 11 bases that match TRBD1. The junction had 2 bases not matched to a gene; V was cut back by 3 bases and J by 3 bases. CDR3 length equals 14 residues. CDR1 is GTSNPN, CDR2 SVGIG, per germline (reference sequence). In nucleotides, the CDR3 is TGTGCCTGGAGCCGGGACAGGGGGACAGATACGCAGTATTTT. It translates to CAWSRDRGTDTQYF.

This clonotype was picked up many times. The chain uses TRBV29-1 and TRBJ2-7; no reliable D call. The germline V and J ends were trimmed by 7 bases and 0 bases, with 13 bases remaining between them. CDR1 and CDR2 (germline): SQVTM, ANQGSEA. The CDR3 contains 13 residues. The CDR3, as DNA: TGCAGCGCTCTACTACCAAGCTCCTACGAGCAGTACTTC. As protein: CSALLPSSYEQYF.